These T cell receptor beta chains were read from a single sample in a study of T cell changes during pregnancy in multiple sclerosis. Produced via immunoSEQ multiplex PCR; TCRdb's table is partial and in-frame only. The sample lists tens of thousands of clones, nearly 90% occurring once. The sequences come from CD8+ T cells from peripheral blood mononuclear cells, collected in the second trimester of pregnancy. The receptors come from a female donor with multiple sclerosis, enrolled in a pregnancy study. Each CDR3 is given with its conserved first and last residue. A D gene is named only where the DNA matches it firmly. Size is stated for part of the rows, as once, few or many counts, or as a class when the clone is expanded.

CDR3 protein,CDR3 DNA,clone size,CDR3 length,V gene,J gene,D gene
CASTKNSNEQFF,TGTGCCAGCACCAAGAACAGCAATGAGCAGTTCTTC,NA,12,TRBV9,TRBJ2-1,NA
CASSTPGLAGVYEQYF,TGTGCCAGCAGCACACCCGGACTAGCGGGAGTCTACGAGCAGTACTTC,NA,16,TRBV28,TRBJ2-7,TRBD2
CASSQEGTGITEAFF,TGCGCCAGCAGCCAAGAAGGGACAGGCATCACTGAAGCTTTCTTT,NA,15,TRBV4-1,TRBJ1-1,TRBD1
CASSQEARGNNIRDEKLFF,TGTGCCAGCAGCCAAGAAGCGAGGGGGAATAATATACGTGATGAAAAACTGTTTTTT,large,19,TRBV14,TRBJ1-4,NA
CASTSNTEAFF,TGTGCCAGCACTTCGAACACTGAAGCTTTCTTT,NA,11,TRBV27,TRBJ1-1,NA
CASSKEGVEQYNEQYF,TGTGCCAGCAGCAAAGAAGGGGTTGAACAGTATAACGAGCAGTACTTC,NA,16,TRBV21-1,TRBJ2-7,NA
CASSSGWDRTYGYTF,TGTGCCAGCAGCTCGGGTTGGGACAGGACCTATGGCTACACCTTC,NA,15,TRBV7-9,TRBJ1-2,TRBD1
CASSTQADSNQPQHF,TGCGCCAGCAGCACGCAGGCCGATAGCAATCAGCCCCAGCATTTT,NA,15,TRBV4-1,TRBJ1-5,NA
CASSPTSGGYNEQFF,TGCGCCAGCAGCCCAACTAGCGGGGGCTACAATGAGCAGTTCTTC,NA,15,TRBV5-1,TRBJ2-1,TRBD2
CASRPQGNTEAFF,TGTGCCAGCAGACCTCAGGGGAACACTGAAGCTTTCTTT,NA,13,TRBV27,TRBJ1-1,NA
CASSVRDTDYEQYF,TGTGCCAGCAGCGTCCGGGACACAGACTACGAGCAGTACTTC,NA,14,TRBV9,TRBJ2-7,NA
CASSVAGTSGYEQYF,TGTGCCAGCAGCGTAGCCGGGACTAGCGGCTACGAGCAGTACTTC,NA,15,TRBV9,TRBJ2-7,TRBD2
CASSPWTDSYEQYF,TGTGCCAGCAGTCCCTGGACAGATAGCTACGAGCAGTACTTC,once,14,TRBV27,TRBJ2-7,NA
CASSLERAPSPYEQYF,TGTGCCAGCAGCTTAGAGAGGGCTCCTTCCCCTTACGAGCAGTACTTC,once,16,TRBV7-6,TRBJ2-7,NA
CAISDGGMNTEAFF,TGTGCCATCAGTGATGGGGGGATGAACACTGAAGCTTTCTTT,NA,14,TRBV10-3,TRBJ1-1,NA
CASSPTRVSHKFSNQPQHF,TGTGCCAGCAGTCCGACCAGGGTATCCCATAAGTTTAGCAATCAGCCCCAGCATTTT,NA,19,TRBV27,TRBJ1-5,NA
CASSQVGGAETEAFF,TGCGCCAGCAGCCAAGTTGGGGGGGCGGAGACTGAAGCTTTCTTT,NA,15,TRBV4-1,TRBJ1-1,NA
CASSELAGGSYEQYF,TGTGCCAGCAGTGAATTAGCGGGGGGTTCCTACGAGCAGTACTTC,NA,15,TRBV6-4,TRBJ2-7,TRBD2
CASKGGKKATNEKLFF,TGTGCCAGCAAAGGAGGGAAAAAGGCAACTAATGAAAAACTGTTTTTT,NA,16,TRBV2,TRBJ1-4,NA